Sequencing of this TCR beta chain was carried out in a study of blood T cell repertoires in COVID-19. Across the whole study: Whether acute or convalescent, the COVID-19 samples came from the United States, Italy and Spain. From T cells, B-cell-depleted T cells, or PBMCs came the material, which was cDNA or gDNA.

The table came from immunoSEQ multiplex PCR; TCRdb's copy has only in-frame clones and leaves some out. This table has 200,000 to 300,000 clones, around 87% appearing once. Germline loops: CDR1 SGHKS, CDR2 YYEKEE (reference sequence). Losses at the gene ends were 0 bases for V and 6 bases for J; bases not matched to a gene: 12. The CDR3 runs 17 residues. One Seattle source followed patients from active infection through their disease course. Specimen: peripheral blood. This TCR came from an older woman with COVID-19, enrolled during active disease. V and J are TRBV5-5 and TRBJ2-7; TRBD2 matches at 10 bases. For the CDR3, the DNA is TGTGCCAGCAGCTTGGTTTTAGCGGGAGGACCTTCCCCCGAGCAGTACTTC. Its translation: CASSLVLAGGPSPEQYF.